One sample yielded the 3 T cell receptor beta chains listed below, sequenced in a study of OX40 agonist ivuxolimab in advanced cancers. The method was immunoSEQ multiplex PCR; TCRdb's version includes in-frame clones alone and lacks a portion of them. Among around 68,000 clones listed, 70% to 90% were seen once. Sequencing used CD4+ or CD8+ T cells sorted from blood, obtained in a trial of the OX40 agonist ivuxolimab. These TCRs come from an adult with an advanced solid tumor such as melanoma, head and neck, liver or kidney cancer.

J is TRBJ2-7 and V is TRBV2, with D perhaps assigned TRBD1 or TRBD2 (5 bases each). The CDR3 length is 15 residues. V lost 3 bases and J 0 bases, leaving 12 bases between the germline ends. The germline CDR1 and CDR2 sequences are SNHLY and FYNNEI. CDR3 loop: CASSEWGRRSYEQYF. Written as DNA, the CDR3 is TGTGCCAGCAGTGAGTGGGGACGACGCTCCTACGAGCAGTACTTC.

The chain recombines TRBV10-1 with TRBJ2-2; D not resolved. The CDR3 runs to 13 residues. The V gene's germline CDR1 is WNHNN and CDR2 SYGVQD (reference sequence). The ends were cut back, 3 bases at V and 5 bases at J, with 7 bases in the middle. CDR3 loop: CASSDIFTGELFF. Written as DNA, the CDR3 is TGCGCCAGCAGTGATATCTTTACCGGGGAGCTGTTTTTT.

The V and J genes are TRBV7-2 and TRBJ2-2; D unresolved. From germline, CDR1 is SGHTA and CDR2 FQGNSA. Trimming cost V 5 bases and J 6 bases, with 10 bases left between them. The CDR3 consists of 13 residues. CDR3 in amino acids: CASSLIIAGELFF. DNA of the CDR3: TGTGCCAGCAGCCTCATTATTGCCGGGGAGCTGTTTTTT.